This T cell receptor (beta chain) is drawn from a study of T cell responses to AZD1222 COVID-19 vaccine. The germline V and J ends were trimmed by 0 bases and 3 bases, with 9 bases remaining between them. This CDR3 is built from 14 residues. Germline-derived CDR1 and CDR2 are SGHRS and YFSETQ. Libraries were prepared by immunoSEQ multiplex PCR; TCRdb keeps only in-frame clonotypes and omits some of them. Of over 130,000 clones listed, nearly 95% are singletons. The rearrangement joins TRBV5-1 to TRBJ2-5; no firm D call. Sample: peripheral blood, taken 28 days after the second AZD1222 dose. The origin of this receptor is an adult who received the AZD1222 COVID-19 vaccine. The CDR3 DNA sequence: TGCGCCAGCAGCTTGGAATACGTTGAAGAGACCCAGTACTTC. This translates into CASSLEYVEETQYF.